This T cell receptor beta chain originates from a study of T cell repertoires in aging, cancer and after chemotherapy. Study results and caveats: No conclusions about immunological memory after chemotherapy can be drawn from the repertoire data. In each cancer cohort, median generation probability increased across chemotherapy, suggesting thymic output rebounded. Compared with age-matched healthy donors, untreated hematological or solid cancer patients showed higher blood TCR clonality.

In the case of this clonotype: Its antigen is unknown.

TRB rearrangements spanning V, D and J were amplified using mixed TRB-A/B primers. Via MiXCR, TCRdb re-called the multiplex PCR reads, giving one row per CDR3 protein. The sample comprises fewer than 6,000 distinct CDR3 sequences, approximately 46% of which are singletons, and approximately 28% rests with the top ten. The template was genomic DNA from peripheral blood, not RNA. Germline assignment: CDR1 MNHEY and CDR2 SVGAGI. V dropped 6 bases and J dropped 5; count of bases not matched to a gene: 9. The CDR3 length is 16 residues. This receptor was obtained from a human donor in good health. The sample taken for sequencing was blood. The V call is TRBV6-5, the J call TRBJ2-1; 11 nucleotides match TRBD1. The CDR3 coding sequence is TGTGCCAGCAGGTCGGGACAGGGGGTTTTTGACAATGAGCAGTTCTTC. Translation gives CASRSGQGVFDNEQFF.